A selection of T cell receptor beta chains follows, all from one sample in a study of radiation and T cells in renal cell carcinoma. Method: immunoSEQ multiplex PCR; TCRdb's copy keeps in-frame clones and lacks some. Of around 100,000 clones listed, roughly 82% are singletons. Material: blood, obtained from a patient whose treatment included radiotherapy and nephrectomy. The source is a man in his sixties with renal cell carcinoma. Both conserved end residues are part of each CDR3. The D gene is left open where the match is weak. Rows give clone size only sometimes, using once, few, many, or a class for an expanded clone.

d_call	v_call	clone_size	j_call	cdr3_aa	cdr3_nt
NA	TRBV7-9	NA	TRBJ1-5	CASSLGIQGRESNQPQHF	TGTGCCAGCAGCTTAGGCATCCAGGGGAGGGAGAGCAATCAGCCCCAGCATTTT
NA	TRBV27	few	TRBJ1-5	CASGAVRGENQPQHF	TGTGCCAGCGGTGCTGTCCGGGGTGAGAATCAGCCCCAGCATTTT
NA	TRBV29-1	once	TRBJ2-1	CSVESGDLLSYNEQFF	TGCAGCGTTGAATCTGGGGATTTACTCTCCTACAATGAGCAGTTCTTC
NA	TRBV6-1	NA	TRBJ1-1	CASSEAGNLPPTGHTEAFF	TGTGCCAGCAGTGAAGCTGGAAACTTACCACCTACGGGACACACTGAAGCTTTCTTT
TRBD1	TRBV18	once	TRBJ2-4	CASSPLGQGTAKNIQYF	TGTGCCAGCTCACCACTAGGACAGGGTACAGCCAAAAACATTCAGTACTTC
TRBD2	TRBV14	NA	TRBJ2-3	CASSQDLAGTDTQYF	TGTGCCAGCAGCCAAGACCTAGCGGGCACAGATACGCAGTATTTT
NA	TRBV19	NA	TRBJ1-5	CASTLVGGGYGNQPQHF	TGTGCCAGTACCCTCGTCGGCGGGGGGTATGGCAATCAGCCCCAGCATTTT
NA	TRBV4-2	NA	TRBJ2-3	CASTLQAPSPDTQYF	TGTGCCAGCACCCTACAGGCCCCCTCGCCAGATACGCAGTATTTT
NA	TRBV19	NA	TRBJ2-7	CASSNPPGAGVSYEQYF	TGTGCCAGTAGTAACCCGCCGGGAGCGGGTGTCTCCTACGAGCAGTACTTC
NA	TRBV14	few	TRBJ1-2	CASSRDRSNYGYTF	TGTGCCAGCAGCCGCGACAGATCTAACTATGGCTACACCTTC
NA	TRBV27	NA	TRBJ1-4	CASSRDEKLFF	TGTGCCAGCAGCCGAGATGAAAAACTGTTTTTT
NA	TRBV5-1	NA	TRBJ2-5	CASSLEVETQYF	TGCGCCAGCAGCTTGGAGGTCGAGACCCAGTACTTC
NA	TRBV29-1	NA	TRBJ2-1	CSVELLGLNEQFF	TGCAGCGTTGAGCTATTGGGCCTGAATGAGCAGTTCTTC
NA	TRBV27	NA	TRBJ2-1	CASSYGRSSYNEQFF	TGTGCCAGCAGCTATGGCAGGAGCTCCTACAATGAGCAGTTCTTC
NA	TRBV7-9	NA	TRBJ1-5	CASSLGGGVLQPQHF	TGTGCCAGCAGCTTAGGGGGGGGAGTCCTTCAGCCCCAGCATTTT
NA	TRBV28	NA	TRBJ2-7	CASLEGAGQQQYF	TGTGCCAGCCTCGAAGGGGCAGGGCAACAGCAGTACTTC
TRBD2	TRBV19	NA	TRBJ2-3	CASTTTSGRRDTQYF	TGTGCCAGTACCACGACTAGCGGGAGAAGAGATACGCAGTATTTT
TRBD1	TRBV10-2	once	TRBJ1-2	CASSEGQGADYGYTF	TGCGCCAGCAGTGAGGGGCAGGGGGCGGACTATGGCTACACCTTC
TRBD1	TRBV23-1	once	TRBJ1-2	CASSQSYLTGPYGYTF	TGCGCCAGCAGTCAATCCTATTTGACAGGGCCCTATGGCTACACCTTC
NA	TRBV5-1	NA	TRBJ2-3	CASSFSSVGGTDTQYF	TGCGCCAGCAGCTTTTCTAGCGTGGGGGGCACAGATACGCAGTATTTT
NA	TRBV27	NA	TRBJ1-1	CASSYGTNTEAFF	TGTGCCAGCAGTTACGGGACGAACACTGAAGCTTTCTTT
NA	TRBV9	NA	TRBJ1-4	CASSVGPGPQGGEKLFF	TGTGCCAGCAGCGTAGGACCAGGGCCGCAAGGGGGTGAAAAACTGTTTTTT
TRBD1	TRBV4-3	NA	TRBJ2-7	CASSPSPTGAHEQYF	TGCGCCAGCAGCCCCAGCCCAACAGGGGCCCACGAGCAGTACTTC
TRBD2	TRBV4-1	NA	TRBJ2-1	CASSQGGTSGEQFF	TGCGCCAGCAGCCAAGGAGGAACTAGCGGTGAGCAGTTCTTC
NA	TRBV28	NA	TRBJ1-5	CASGHLGADSNQPQHF	TGTGCCAGCGGACATTTAGGCGCGGATAGCAATCAGCCCCAGCATTTT
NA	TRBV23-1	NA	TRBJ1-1	CASSRGGWAFF	TGCGCCAGCAGTCGAGGAGGGTGGGCTTTCTTT
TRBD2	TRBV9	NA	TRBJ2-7	CASSVGLADPYEQYF	TGTGCCAGCAGCGTAGGGCTAGCGGACCCCTACGAGCAGTACTTC